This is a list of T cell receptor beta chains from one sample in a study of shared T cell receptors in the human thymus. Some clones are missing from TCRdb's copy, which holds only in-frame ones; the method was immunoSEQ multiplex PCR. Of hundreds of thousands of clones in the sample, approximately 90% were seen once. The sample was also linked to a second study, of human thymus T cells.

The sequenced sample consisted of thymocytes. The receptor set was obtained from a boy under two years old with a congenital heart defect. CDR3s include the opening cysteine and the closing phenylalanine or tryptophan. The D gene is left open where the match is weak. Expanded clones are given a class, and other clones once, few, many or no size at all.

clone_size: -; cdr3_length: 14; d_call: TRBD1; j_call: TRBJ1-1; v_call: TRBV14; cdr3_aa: CASSLDRGRTEAFF; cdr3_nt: TGTGCCAGCAGCCTGGACAGGGGAAGGACTGAAGCTTTCTTT
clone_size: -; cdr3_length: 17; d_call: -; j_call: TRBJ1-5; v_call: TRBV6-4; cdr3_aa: CASKGLAPGFSNQPQHF; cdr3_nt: TGTGCCAGCAAGGGCCTTGCTCCGGGATTTAGCAATCAGCCCCAGCATTTT
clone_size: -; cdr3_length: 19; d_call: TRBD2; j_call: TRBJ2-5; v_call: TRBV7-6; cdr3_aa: CASSLGLAGGGSHQETQYF; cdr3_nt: TGTGCCAGCAGCTTAGGACTAGCGGGAGGAGGGTCCCACCAAGAGACCCAGTACTTC
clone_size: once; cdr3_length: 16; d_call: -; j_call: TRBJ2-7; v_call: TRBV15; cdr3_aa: CATSRDRRDGSGEQYF; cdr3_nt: TGTGCCACCAGCAGAGATCGGCGGGACGGGAGTGGAGAGCAGTACTTC
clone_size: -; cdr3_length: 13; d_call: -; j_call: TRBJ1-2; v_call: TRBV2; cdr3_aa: CASSTGVERGYTF; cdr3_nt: TGTGCCAGCAGTACCGGGGTCGAGAGGGGCTACACCTTC
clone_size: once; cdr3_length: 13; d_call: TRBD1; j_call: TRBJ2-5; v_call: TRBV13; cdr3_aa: CASSRDREETQYF; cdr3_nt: TGTGCCAGCAGCAGGGACAGGGAGGAGACCCAGTACTTC
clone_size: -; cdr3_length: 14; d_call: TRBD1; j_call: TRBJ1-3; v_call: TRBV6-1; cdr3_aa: CASRRDRDGNTIYF; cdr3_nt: TGTGCCAGCAGGAGGGACAGAGATGGAAACACCATATATTTT
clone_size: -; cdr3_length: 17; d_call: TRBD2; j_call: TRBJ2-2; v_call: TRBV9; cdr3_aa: CASSPLGTSWNTGELFF; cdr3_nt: TGTGCCAGCAGCCCCCTGGGGACTAGCTGGAACACCGGGGAGCTGTTTTTT
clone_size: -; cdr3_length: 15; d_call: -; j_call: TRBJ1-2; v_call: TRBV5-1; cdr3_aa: CASSLQPDPGYGYTF; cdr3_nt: TGCGCCAGCAGCTTGCAGCCAGACCCAGGTTATGGCTACACCTTC
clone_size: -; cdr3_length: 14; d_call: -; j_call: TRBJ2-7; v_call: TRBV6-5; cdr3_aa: CASSYEGSSYEQYF; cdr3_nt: TGTGCCAGCAGTTACGAGGGCAGCTCCTACGAGCAGTACTTC
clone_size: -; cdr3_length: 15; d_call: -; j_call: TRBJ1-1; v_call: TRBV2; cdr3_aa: CASTIQGNLNTEAFF; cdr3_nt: TGTGCCAGCACTATCCAGGGAAATTTGAACACTGAAGCTTTCTTT
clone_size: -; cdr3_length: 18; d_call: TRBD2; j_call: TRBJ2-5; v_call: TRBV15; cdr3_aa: CATSRPGLAGVIQETQYF; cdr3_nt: TGTGCCACCAGCAGACCGGGACTAGCGGGAGTTATCCAAGAGACCCAGTACTTC
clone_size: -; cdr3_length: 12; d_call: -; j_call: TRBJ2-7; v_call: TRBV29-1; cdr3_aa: CSARGSSYEQYF; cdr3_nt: TGCAGCGCCAGGGGCAGCTCCTACGAGCAGTACTTC
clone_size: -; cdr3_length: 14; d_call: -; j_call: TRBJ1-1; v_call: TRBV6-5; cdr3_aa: CASSYSGGNTEAFF; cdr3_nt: TGTGCCAGCAGTTACTCGGGGGGAAACACTGAAGCTTTCTTT
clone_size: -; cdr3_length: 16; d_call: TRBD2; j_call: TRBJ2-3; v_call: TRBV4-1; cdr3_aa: CASSQAELAERDTQYF; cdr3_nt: TGCGCCAGCAGCCAAGCGGAACTAGCGGAACGAGATACGCAGTATTTT
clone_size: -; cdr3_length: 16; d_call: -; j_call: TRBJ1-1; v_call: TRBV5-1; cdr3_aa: CASSFSSRFSNTEAFF; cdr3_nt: TGCGCCAGCAGCTTTAGTTCCCGATTTTCTAACACTGAAGCTTTCTTT
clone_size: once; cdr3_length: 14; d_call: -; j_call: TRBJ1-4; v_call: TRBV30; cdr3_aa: CAWSVEGGYEKLFF; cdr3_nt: TGTGCCTGGAGTGTCGAGGGGGGGTATGAAAAACTGTTTTTT
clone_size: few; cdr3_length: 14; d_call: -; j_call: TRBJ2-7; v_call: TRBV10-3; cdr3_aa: CAISLPGGTYEQYF; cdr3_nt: TGTGCCATCAGTTTACCAGGGGGGACCTACGAGCAGTACTTC
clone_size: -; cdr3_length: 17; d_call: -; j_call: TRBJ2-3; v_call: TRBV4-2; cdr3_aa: CASSQVRGAEYTDTQYF; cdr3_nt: TGTGCCAGCAGCCAAGTCCGGGGGGCGGAGTACACAGATACGCAGTATTTT
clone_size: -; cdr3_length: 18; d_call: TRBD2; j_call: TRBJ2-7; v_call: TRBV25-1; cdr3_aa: CASSELAGGPGGSYEQYF; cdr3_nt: TGTGCCAGCAGTGAGCTAGCGGGAGGGCCGGGGGGCTCCTACGAGCAGTACTTC
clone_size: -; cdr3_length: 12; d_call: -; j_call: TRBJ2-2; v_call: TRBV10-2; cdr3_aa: CASTGITGELFF; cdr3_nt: TGCGCCAGCACTGGCATCACCGGGGAGCTGTTTTTT
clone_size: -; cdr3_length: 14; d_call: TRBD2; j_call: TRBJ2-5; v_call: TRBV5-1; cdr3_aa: CASTWRGGQETQYF; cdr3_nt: TGCGCCAGCACCTGGCGGGGGGGGCAAGAGACCCAGTACTTC
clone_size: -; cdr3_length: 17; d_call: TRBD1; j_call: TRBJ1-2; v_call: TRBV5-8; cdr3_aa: CASAAPPDRGGDYGYTF; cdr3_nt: TGTGCCAGCGCTGCACCTCCCGACAGGGGCGGGGATTATGGCTACACCTTC
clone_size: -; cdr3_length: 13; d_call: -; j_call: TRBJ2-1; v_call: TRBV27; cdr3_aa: CASVGTFYNEQFF; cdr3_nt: TGTGCCAGCGTCGGGACTTTCTACAATGAGCAGTTCTTC
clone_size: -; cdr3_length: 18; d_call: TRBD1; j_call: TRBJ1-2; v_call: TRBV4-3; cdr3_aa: CASSQDRGQALGGYGYTF; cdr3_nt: TGCGCCAGCAGCCAAGATCGGGGACAGGCCTTAGGGGGCTATGGCTACACCTTC
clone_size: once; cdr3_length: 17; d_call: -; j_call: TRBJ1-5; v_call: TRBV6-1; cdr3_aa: CASSERGQSYSNQPQHF; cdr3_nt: TGTGCCAGCAGTGAAAGAGGACAGTCATATAGCAATCAGCCCCAGCATTTT
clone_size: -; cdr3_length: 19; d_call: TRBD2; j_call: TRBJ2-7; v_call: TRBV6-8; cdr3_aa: CASTEFLRLAEPRPYEQYF; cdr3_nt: TGTGCCAGCACCGAATTTCTGAGACTAGCGGAGCCGAGACCCTACGAGCAGTACTTC
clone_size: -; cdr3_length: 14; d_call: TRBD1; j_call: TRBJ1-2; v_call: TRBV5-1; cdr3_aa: CASMGTGGRGGYTF; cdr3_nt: TGCGCCAGCATGGGGACAGGGGGCAGAGGAGGCTACACCTTC
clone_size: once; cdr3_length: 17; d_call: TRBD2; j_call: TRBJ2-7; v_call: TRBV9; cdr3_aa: CASSVGGREGETYEQYF; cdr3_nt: TGTGCCAGCAGCGTAGGAGGGAGGGAAGGGGAGACCTACGAGCAGTACTTC
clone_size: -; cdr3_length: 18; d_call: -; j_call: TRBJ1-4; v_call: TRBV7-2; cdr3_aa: CASSRGGRTDSSYEKLFF; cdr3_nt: TGTGCCAGCAGCAGAGGGGGTAGGACCGACAGCTCTTATGAAAAACTGTTTTTT
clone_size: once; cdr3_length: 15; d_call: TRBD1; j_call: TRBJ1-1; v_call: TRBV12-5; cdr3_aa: CASGPGQGANTEAFF; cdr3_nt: TGTGCTAGTGGTCCCGGACAGGGAGCGAACACTGAAGCTTTCTTT
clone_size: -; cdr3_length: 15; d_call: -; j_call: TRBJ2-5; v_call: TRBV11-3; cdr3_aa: CASSLAVGSSKTQYF; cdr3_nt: TGTGCCAGCAGCTTAGCTGTCGGGAGTTCCAAGACCCAGTACTTC
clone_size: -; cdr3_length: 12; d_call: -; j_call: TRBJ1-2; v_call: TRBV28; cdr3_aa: CASSDPGGGYTF; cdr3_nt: TGTGCCAGCAGTGACCCGGGGGGAGGCTACACCTTC
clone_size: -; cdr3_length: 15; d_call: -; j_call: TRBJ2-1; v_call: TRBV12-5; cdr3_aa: CASGLMPGSYNEQFF; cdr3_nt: TGTGCTAGTGGTTTAATGCCGGGGTCTTACAATGAGCAGTTCTTC
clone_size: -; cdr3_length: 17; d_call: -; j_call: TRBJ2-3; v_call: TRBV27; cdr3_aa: CASSLGRQSGPPDTQYF; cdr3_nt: TGTGCCAGCAGTTTGGGCCGACAGTCGGGTCCACCAGATACGCAGTATTTT
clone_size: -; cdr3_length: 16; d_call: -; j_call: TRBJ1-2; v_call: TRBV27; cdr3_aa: CASSPQQGARVYGYTF; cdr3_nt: TGTGCCAGCAGTCCCCAACAGGGAGCTAGGGTCTATGGCTACACCTTC
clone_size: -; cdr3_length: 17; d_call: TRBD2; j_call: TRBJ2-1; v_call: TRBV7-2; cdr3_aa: CASSLREGGGIDNEQFF; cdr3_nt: TGTGCCAGCAGCTTGAGGGAGGGTGGCGGGATCGACAATGAGCAGTTCTTC
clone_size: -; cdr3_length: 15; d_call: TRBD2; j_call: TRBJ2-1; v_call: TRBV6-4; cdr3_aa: CARKPSGRAGDEQFF; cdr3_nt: TGTGCCAGAAAACCCAGCGGGAGGGCCGGCGATGAGCAGTTCTTC
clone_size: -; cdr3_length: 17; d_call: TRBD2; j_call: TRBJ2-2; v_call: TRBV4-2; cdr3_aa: CASSHDSGSGITGELFF; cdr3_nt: TGTGCCAGCAGCCATGATAGCGGGAGTGGTATCACCGGGGAGCTGTTTTTT
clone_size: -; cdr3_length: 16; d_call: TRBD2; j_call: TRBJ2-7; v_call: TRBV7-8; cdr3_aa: CASSSRGLAASYEQYF; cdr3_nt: TGTGCCAGCAGCTCAAGAGGACTAGCGGCCTCCTACGAGCAGTACTTC
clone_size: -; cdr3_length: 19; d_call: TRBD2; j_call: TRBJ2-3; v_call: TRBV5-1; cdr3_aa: CASSLYRGVRREITDTQYF; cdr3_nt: TGCGCCAGCAGCTTGTATCGGGGAGTTAGGCGGGAGATCACAGATACGCAGTATTTT